Presented here are 10 T cell receptor beta chains from one specimen sequenced in a study of cytomegalovirus exposure and HLA in healthy donors. PCR amplification relied on 60 Vbeta primers (plus 13 Jbeta primers). The repertoire was sequenced with immunoSEQ multiplex PCR; TCRdb's copy has only in-frame clones and lacks some. The repertoire holds 150,000 to 200,000 clones, with about 80% as singletons. Material for sequencing was PBMCs. The receptor set was obtained from a woman in her twenties or thirties in good health and CMV-seropositive.

CDR3 sequence (DNA): TGCGCCAGCAGTCAGGGGAACAGGAACACAGATACGCAGTATTTT. It specifies CASSQGNRNTDTQYF. The chain links TRBV23-1 to TRBJ2-3; tentative D call: TRBD1 (5 bases). TRBV23-1 is annotated as an ORF whose role is uncertain. The CDR3 is 15 amino acids. Between the trimmed V and J ends, which lost 3 bases and 2 bases, there was a span of 12 bases.

The CDR3 loop reads CATSREVFAGIGDNEQFF. The CDR3 DNA reads TGTGCCACCAGCAGAGAAGTTTTCGCGGGGATTGGGGATAATGAGCAGTTCTTC. The rearrangement uses TRBV15 and TRBJ2-1, with D perhaps matching TRBD2 (6 bases). This CDR3 spans 18 amino acids. The germline CDR1 and CDR2 sequences are LNHNV and YYDKDF (reference sequence). The V end was cut by 0 bases, the J end by 7 bases, with 22 bases between.

This chain connects TRBV5-1 to TRBJ1-4, with 9 bases identical to TRBD1. The CDR3 is 18 residues long. From germline, CDR1 is SGHRS and CDR2 YFSETQ. With 4 bases clipped from V and 4 bases from J, the junction kept 14 bases outside the gene matches. Here the CDR3 reads CASSRSPGQGDGNEKLFF. CDR3 sequence (DNA): TGCGCCAGCAGCCGATCTCCGGGACAGGGCGATGGTAATGAAAAACTGTTTTTT.

The chain joins TRBV5-4 to TRBJ1-2; D is possibly TRBD1 (6 bases). The germline V and J ends were trimmed by 1 base and 2 bases, with 9 bases remaining between them. The CDR3 contains 14 residues. The V gene's germline CDR1 is SGHNT and CDR2 YYREEE (reference sequence). DNA of the CDR3: TGTGCCAGCAGCTTGTTAGGGGGAAACTATGGCTACACCTTC. The encoded protein is CASSLLGGNYGYTF.

The genes are TRBV10-3 and TRBJ1-4, with 9 bases fitting TRBD1. Looked up from germline, CDR1 is ENHRY and CDR2 is SYGVKD. V was clipped by 0 bases and J by 8 bases; unmatched bases: 7. The CDR3 has 16 amino acids. This CDR3 is CAISESLGQGTEKLFF. CDR3 coding DNA: TGTGCCATCAGTGAGTCGTTGGGACAGGGTACAGAAAAACTGTTTTTT.

This clone was seen once. This rearrangement joins TRBV4-3 to TRBJ1-2; D may be TRBD1 (5 bases). Trimming removed 0 bases at V and 3 bases at J, with 20 bases between. This CDR3 has 18 amino acids. In germline, CDR1 is LGHNA, CDR2 YSLEER. CDR3: CASSQERTGRGTHYGYTF. CDR3 sequence (DNA): TGCGCCAGCAGCCAAGAGCGTACAGGACGCGGTACCCACTATGGCTACACCTTC.

This rearrangement joins TRBV11-3 to TRBJ2-1; 7 nucleotides match TRBD1. Germline V gene data show CDR1 as SGHNT and CDR2 as YENEEA. V shed 6 bases and J 5 bases; nucleotides not matched to a gene: 4. The length of the CDR3 is 13 residues. CDR3 nucleotide sequence: TGTGCCAGCAGGAACAGGGGCGACAATGAGCAGTTCTTC. Translation gives CASRNRGDNEQFF. Supplemented by reference TRBV11-3 and TRBJ2-1, the full variable domain reads EAGVVQSPRYKIIEKKQPVAFWCNPISGHNTLYWYLQNLGQGPELLIRYENEEAVDDSQLPKDRFSAERLKGVDSTLKIQPAELGDSAVYLCASRNRGDNEQFFGPGTRLTVL.

The CDR3 sequence is CASSYIGQSYEQYF. The CDR3 DNA follows: TGTGCCAGCAGTTATATCGGACAGAGCTACGAGCAGTACTTC. V gene TRBV6-5 combines with J gene TRBJ2-7, with D perhaps matching TRBD1 (6 bases). Trimming removed 3 bases from V and 3 bases from J, with 12 bases in between. Germline V lookup: CDR1 MNHEY, CDR2 SVGAGI. The CDR3 extends over 14 amino acids.

The chain uses TRBV19 and TRBJ2-1; 12 nucleotides agree with TRBD2. CDR3 size: 18 residues. The junction had 15 bases not matched to a gene; V was cut back by 7 bases and J by 5 bases. In germline, CDR1 is LNHDA, CDR2 SQIVND (reference sequence). CDR3 protein: CASTNGPSGRASDNEQFF. CDR3 nucleotides: TGTGCCAGTACCAATGGGCCTAGCGGGAGGGCTTCGGACAATGAGCAGTTCTTC.

This clone was seen a single time. J is TRBJ1-4 and V is TRBV5-1; 8 nucleotides align to TRBD1. Germline trimming cut 4 bases from V and 8 bases from J; bases unmatched to any gene: 13. Germline V gives CDR1 SGHRS, CDR2 YFSETQ. The CDR3 sequence is 16 residues long. The CDR3 region is CASSPLPQGAGEKLFF. Here the CDR3 DNA reads TGCGCCAGCAGCCCTCTCCCGCAGGGGGCTGGGGAAAAACTGTTTTTT. Based on the CDR3 plus reference TRBV5-1 and TRBJ1-4, the full variable domain is KAGVTQTPRYLIKTRGQQVTLSCSPISGHRSVSWYQQTPGQGLQFLFEYFSETQRNKGNFPGRFSGRQFSNSRSEMNVSTLELGDSALYLCASSPLPQGAGEKLFFGSGTQLSVL.